This T cell receptor beta chain was captured in a study of regulatory T cells in long-lasting Graves disease. Study-level results: Repertoires from persistent disease leaned toward TRBV28, TRBJ1-2 and TRBJ2-5. A limited number of samples was an acknowledged limitation.

CDR1 is MNHGY, CDR2 SVAAGI, per germline. The CDR3 runs 14 residues. V lost 3 bases, J lost 4 bases, and 3 bases stayed unmatched. This clonotype has ten or more counts. Its antigen is still unknown. Combining iRepertoire HTBI primers with Arm-PCR of CDR3 regions, the authors built TCR beta libraries. A single record per CDR3 protein comes from TCRdb applying MiXCR to the multiplex PCR reads. This sample has a few hundred thousand distinct CDR3 sequences, with 16% found just once. The time point was: newly diagnosed GD, antithyroid drugs for less than 3 months. RNA from PBMCs was the source of the TCR library. The same sample was also studied in work on T cells in Graves' hyperthyroidism and ophthalmopathy.

Here the sequenced sample was peripheral blood mononuclear cells (PBMCs), taken at new diagnosis, from a patient treated with antithyroid drugs. The chain couples TRBV6-9 to TRBJ2-3; 8 nucleotides agree with TRBD1. The source of this sequence is a man between 35 and 55 years old with Graves disease. The CDR3 DNA is TGTGCCAGCAGTTACGGACAGGGCTCAGATACGCAGTATTTT. The encoded protein is CASSYGQGSDTQYF.